One and the same sample provided the 26 T cell receptor beta chains below, sequenced in a study of blood T cells in healthy people across ages. With a J-beta primer mix and a sample-barcoded 5' primer, a second PCR ran about 7 to 12 cycles. One entry per CDR3 protein results from TCRdb running MiXCR on the 5' RACE reads. Found here are about 1 million distinct CDR3 sequences, 35% to 55% of them singletons; the top ten hold around 18%. Sequenced input: blood. These TCRs come from a woman aged 60-75 years in good health.

This clonotype was detected ten times or more. The chain is built from TRBV7-2 and TRBJ2-4; 12 bases match TRBD2. Unmatched junction bases numbered 22, after V lost 3 bases and J lost 13 bases. The V gene's germline CDR1 is SGHTA and CDR2 FQGNSA. The CDR3 sequence is 19 residues long. Here the CDR3 reads CASSFSRLAGDPPTREQYF. The CDR3, as DNA: TGTGCCAGCAGCTTCTCCCGACTAGCGGGAGACCCTCCTACGAGGGAGCAGTACTTC.

The V and J genes are TRBV2 and TRBJ1-4; TRBD1 is a possible D gene (6 bases). The V gene lost 2 bases and the J gene lost 7 bases, with 14 bases spanning the gap. The CDR3 loop spans 15 amino acids. CDR1 is SNHLY, CDR2 FYNNEI, per germline. CDR3 sequence: CASSEMGQWREKLFF. The CDR3 region has the DNA TGTGCCAGCAGTGAAATGGGACAATGGCGTGAAAAACTGTTTTTT. Filled out from reference TRBV2 and TRBJ1-4, the complete variable domain reads EPEVTQTPSHQVTQMGQEVILRCVPISNHLYFYWYRQILGQKVEFLVSFYNNEISEKSEIFDDQFSVERPDGSNFTLKIRSTKLEDSAMYFCASSEMGQWREKLFFGSGTQLSVL.

The CDR3 DNA reads as TGCAGTGCCCAGCCCCCAGTAACAGATACGCAGTATTTT. It codes for CSAQPPVTDTQYF. The rearrangement uses TRBV20-1 and TRBJ2-3; D call uncertain. V lost 6 bases and J 3 bases, leaving 13 bases between the germline ends. The germline V gene encodes CDR1 DFQATT and CDR2 SNEGSKA (reference sequence). The CDR3 extends over 13 amino acids.

This clonotype was counted many times. The chain employs TRBV20-1 and TRBJ2-1, with no clear D. Per the germline V gene, CDR1 is DFQATT and CDR2 is SNEGSKA (reference sequence). Trimming cost V 0 bases and J 3 bases, with 0 bases left between them. CDR3 length equals 11 residues. CDR3 DNA sequence: TGCAGTGCTAGAGACTACAATGAGCAGTTCTTC. Protein product: CSARDYNEQFF.

The genes are TRBV2 and TRBJ1-2; no firm D call. Trimming removed 3 bases at V and 4 bases at J, with 9 bases between. CDR3 length: 13 amino acids. Germline CDR1 SNHLY, CDR2 FYNNEI. For the CDR3, the DNA is TGTGCCAGCAGTGATCTAGTGAGCTATGGCTACACCTTC. Protein sequence: CASSDLVSYGYTF.

This clonotype was found a few times. V usage is TRBV27 and J usage is TRBJ1-1; D remains ambiguous. Germline V gives CDR1 MNHEY, CDR2 SMNVEV (reference sequence). CDR3 length equals 12 residues. Trimming took 6 bases from V and 0 from J, leaving 5 bases between them. The CDR3 loop reads CASRDLNTEAFF. The CDR3 DNA reads TGTGCCAGCAGGGATTTGAACACTGAAGCTTTCTTT.

The sample holds a few counts of this clonotype. The chain recombines TRBV2 with TRBJ2-3, with D uncertain. This CDR3 comprises 12 residues. In germline, CDR1 is SNHLY, CDR2 FYNNEI. The germline V and J ends were trimmed by 3 bases and 9 bases, with 10 bases remaining between them. CDR3 amino acids: CASSDSLRTQYF. For the CDR3, the DNA is TGTGCCAGCAGTGACAGCCTAAGAACGCAGTATTTT.

The chain couples TRBV15 to TRBJ2-4; 7 bases align to TRBD1. The end of the DNA fits TRBJ2-7 better, so the J call may be wrong. Germline CDR1 and CDR2: LNHNV and YYDKDF (reference sequence). This CDR3 contains 13 residues. CDR3 in DNA: TGTGCCACCAGTGTAGGGGGCGAATACGAGCAGTACTTC. This translates into CATSVGGEYEQYF.

This clonotype has a count of ten or more. The junction shows a germline mismatch at one end, possibly a read error. The chain couples TRBV18 to TRBJ2-5, with TRBD1 identical over 8 bases. Germline assignment: CDR1 KGHSH and CDR2 LQKENI. The CDR3 runs to 13 residues. The CDR3: CASSPGGGETQYF. CDR3 DNA sequence: TGCGCCAGCAGTCCAGGGGGCGGAGAGACCCAGTACTTC.

This clonotype was counted a few times. The V gene is TRBV3-1, the J gene TRBJ2-7; D call uncertain. The V and J ends lost 4 bases and 1 base respectively, with 8 bases between them. CDR1 is LGHDT, CDR2 YNNKEL, per germline (reference sequence). This CDR3 region has 13 residues. As DNA, the CDR3 is TGTGCCAGCAGCCTTCAGCCGTCCTACGAGCAGTACTTC. It yields the protein CASSLQPSYEQYF.

This clonotype turned up a few times. The chain links TRBV29-1 to TRBJ1-4; perhaps TRBD1 as D (6 bases). The CDR3 runs 14 residues. Looked up from germline, CDR1 is SQVTM and CDR2 is ANQGSEA. Trimming removed 7 bases from V and 3 bases from J, with 15 bases in between. CDR3 residues: CSAKVEGANEKLFF. In nucleotides, the CDR3 is TGCAGCGCCAAAGTTGAGGGGGCTAATGAAAAACTGTTTTTT.

This chain joins TRBV12-3 or TRBV12-4 and TRBJ2-5, with TRBD1 matching over 8 bases. The CDR3 is made up of 13 amino acids. Germline trimming cut 6 bases from V and 13 bases from J; bases unmatched to any gene: 13. CDR3: CASRPGTGKILYF. In DNA form, the CDR3 reads TGTGCCAGCAGACCTGGGACAGGTAAAATTCTGTACTTC.

The sample holds many counts of this clonotype. This sequence joins TRBV29-1 and TRBJ2-1; 8 bases match TRBD2. V trimming: 6 bases; J trimming: 5 bases; junction bases outside the gene matches: 9. The CDR3 is made up of 14 amino acids. In germline, CDR1 is SQVTM, CDR2 ANQGSEA. The CDR3 DNA follows: TGCAGCGTCTCTTTAGCCGGGGGGGACAATGAGCAGTTCTTC. It specifies CSVSLAGGDNEQFF.

This clonotype was counted a few times. This chain links TRBV7-2 with TRBJ1-2; the D is unclear. Deletions cut 2 bases from V and 0 bases from J, with 10 bases between. CDR3 length equals 15 residues. Germline CDR1 is SGHTA and CDR2 is FQGNSA. DNA of the CDR3: TGTGCCAGCAGCTTAAGGACCCTTGCTAACTATGGCTACACCTTC. Residues: CASSLRTLANYGYTF. Complete variable domain (other parts from reference TRBV7-2 and TRBJ1-2): GAGVSQSPSNKVTEKGKDVELRCDPISGHTALYWYRQSLGQGLEFLIYFQGNSAPDKSGLPSDRFSAERTGGSVSTLTIQRTQQEDSAVYLCASSLRTLANYGYTFGSGTRLTVV.

The rearrangement uses TRBV6-2 or TRBV6-3 and TRBJ2-1; no firm D call. The ends were cut back, 2 bases at V and 4 bases at J, with 15 bases in the middle. Germline V CDR1 and CDR2: MNHEY, SVGEGT. The CDR3 has 16 residues. CDR3: CASSYPGQSPYNEQFF. The CDR3 region has the DNA TGTGCCAGCAGTTACCCCGGTCAGTCGCCGTACAATGAGCAGTTCTTC.

This clonotype was seen a handful of times. The V call is TRBV7-6, the J call TRBJ2-3; TRBD2 aligns across 7 bases. CDR1 SGHVS and CDR2 FNYEAQ come from the germline V gene. The ends lost 1 base at V and 0 bases at J; junction bases unmatched: 4. CDR3 length: 16 residues. This CDR3 reads CASSLEGGTSTDTQYF. The DNA of the CDR3 is TGTGCCAGCAGCTTAGAGGGAGGGACTAGCACAGATACGCAGTATTTT.

This chain joins TRBV5-5 and TRBJ1-2; tentative D call: TRBD1 (5 bases). The CDR3 spans 17 residues. Trimming removed 2 bases from V and 4 bases from J, with 21 bases in between. Germline values: CDR1 SGHKS, CDR2 YYEKEE (reference sequence). The CDR3 DNA reads TGTGCCAGCAGCTTCCGGGATCCGCACGGGGGATCCTATGGCTACACCTTC. Translating it yields CASSFRDPHGGSYGYTF.

The table lists this clonotype with a few counts. CDR3 DNA: TGCGCCAGCAGCCAAGTGCTTGCGGGCCTTCCCTCCTACGAGCAGTACTTC. Its protein is CASSQVLAGLPSYEQYF. The V and J genes are TRBV4-1 and TRBJ2-7; possibly TRBD2 for D (5 bases). This CDR3 comprises 17 residues. V shed 1 base and J shed 0 bases, with 16 bases lying between them. Germline values: CDR1 MGHRA, CDR2 YSYEKL.

This clonotype was observed a few times. The chain combines TRBV20-1 with TRBJ1-2; no firm D call. The V end was cut by 3 bases, the J end by 2 bases, with 19 bases between. The germline gives CDR1 DFQATT, CDR2 SNEGSKA (reference sequence). The CDR3 is made up of 16 amino acids. The CDR3 loop reads CSASEMGRRGNYGYTF. For the CDR3, the DNA is TGCAGTGCTAGTGAGATGGGGAGACGGGGAAACTATGGCTACACCTTC.

This clonotype showed up just a few times. V and J are TRBV3-1 and TRBJ2-7, with D hard to call. Germline CDR1 and CDR2: LGHDT and YNNKEL (reference sequence). This CDR3 spans 13 amino acids. Trimming left V 3 bases short and J 1 base short, with 7 bases between. In DNA, the CDR3 is TGTGCCAGCAGCCAGCGATTGTCCTACGAGCAGTACTTC. This codes for CASSQRLSYEQYF.

This clonotype was counted between two and nine times. CDR3 region: CASSEILADEQFF. The CDR3, as DNA: TGTGCCAGCAGTGAAATCCTAGCGGATGAGCAGTTCTTC. The chain is built from TRBV6-1 and TRBJ2-1; TRBD2 aligns across 7 bases. Germline trimming cut 2 bases from V and 8 bases from J; bases unmatched to any gene: 3. Germline values: CDR1 MNHNS, CDR2 SASEGT. The CDR3 totals 13 residues.

The rearrangement joins TRBV28 to TRBJ2-3; tentative D call: TRBD2 (5 bases). Looked up from germline, CDR1 is MDHEN and CDR2 is SYDVKM. The germline V and J ends were trimmed by 5 bases and 2 bases, with 14 bases remaining between them. CDR3 length: 15 amino acids. In DNA form, the CDR3 reads TGTGCCAGCAGTCCCCCTAGCTGCCTCACAGATACGCAGTATTTT. It codes for CASSPPSCLTDTQYF.

This chain links TRBV5-1 with TRBJ2-1, with D maybe TRBD2 (5 bases). From germline, CDR1 is SGHRS and CDR2 YFSETQ. CDR3 length equals 16 residues. Trimming stripped 4 bases from V and 2 bases from J, with 16 bases between. This chain's CDR3 is CASSRQEAVPYNEQFF. For the CDR3, the DNA is TGCGCCAGCAGCCGTCAGGAGGCAGTCCCCTACAATGAGCAGTTCTTC.

The J gene is TRBJ2-5, the V gene TRBV7-2; 8 bases line up with TRBD2. The end of the DNA is better explained by TRBJ2-7, so the J call may be wrong. Germline V gene lookup returns CDR1 SGHTA and CDR2 FQGNSA. This CDR3 has 16 residues. CDR3 residues: CASSSGLAGQTYEQYF. For the CDR3, the DNA is TGTGCCAGCAGCTCGGGGTTAGCGGGGCAAACCTACGAGCAGTACTTC.

This chain links TRBV20-1 with TRBJ2-3; 9 positions agree with TRBD2. The CDR3 totals 15 residues. Germline trimming cut 4 bases from V and 2 bases from J; bases unmatched to any gene: 7. Germline CDR1 is DFQATT and CDR2 is SNEGSKA (reference sequence). Here the CDR3 reads CSAIRAGGFTDTQYF. The CDR3, as DNA: TGCAGTGCTATCCGAGCGGGAGGCTTCACAGATACGCAGTATTTT.

The V call is TRBV4-1, the J call TRBJ2-7, with 7 bases that match TRBD2. Germline lookup yields CDR1 MGHRA and CDR2 YSYEKL. The CDR3 is made up of 14 amino acids. Trimming took 5 bases from V and 7 from J; bases not matched to a gene: 11. The CDR3 DNA reads TGCGCCAGCAGCGGATGGGAGGGAGCGGGGGAGCAGTACTTC. This sequence encodes CASSGWEGAGEQYF.